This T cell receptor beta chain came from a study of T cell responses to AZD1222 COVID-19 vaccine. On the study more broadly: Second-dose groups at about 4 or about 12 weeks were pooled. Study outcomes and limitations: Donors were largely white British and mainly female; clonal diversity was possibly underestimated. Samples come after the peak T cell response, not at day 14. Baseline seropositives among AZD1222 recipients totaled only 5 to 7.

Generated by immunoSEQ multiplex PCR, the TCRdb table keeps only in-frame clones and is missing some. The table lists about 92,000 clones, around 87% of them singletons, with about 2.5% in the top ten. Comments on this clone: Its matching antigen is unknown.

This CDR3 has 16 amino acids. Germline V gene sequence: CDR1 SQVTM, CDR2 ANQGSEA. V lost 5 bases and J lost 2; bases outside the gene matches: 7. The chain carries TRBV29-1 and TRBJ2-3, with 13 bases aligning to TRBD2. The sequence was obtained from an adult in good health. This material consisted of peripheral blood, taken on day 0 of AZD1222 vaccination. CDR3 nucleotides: TGCAGCGTTAAGTTTGGACTAGCGGGAGACACAGATACGCAGTATTTT. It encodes CSVKFGLAGDTDTQYF.